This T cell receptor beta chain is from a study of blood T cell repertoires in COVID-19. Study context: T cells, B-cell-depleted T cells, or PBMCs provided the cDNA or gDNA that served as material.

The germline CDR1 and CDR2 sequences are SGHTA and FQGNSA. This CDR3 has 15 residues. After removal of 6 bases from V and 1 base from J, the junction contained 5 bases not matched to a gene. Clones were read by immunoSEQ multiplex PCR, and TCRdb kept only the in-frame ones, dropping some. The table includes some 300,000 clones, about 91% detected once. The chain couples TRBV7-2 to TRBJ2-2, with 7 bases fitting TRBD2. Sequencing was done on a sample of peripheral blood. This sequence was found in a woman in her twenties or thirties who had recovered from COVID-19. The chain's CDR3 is CASSPLAGNTGELFF. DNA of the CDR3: TGTGCCAGCAGTCCCTTAGCGGGGAACACCGGGGAGCTGTTTTTT.